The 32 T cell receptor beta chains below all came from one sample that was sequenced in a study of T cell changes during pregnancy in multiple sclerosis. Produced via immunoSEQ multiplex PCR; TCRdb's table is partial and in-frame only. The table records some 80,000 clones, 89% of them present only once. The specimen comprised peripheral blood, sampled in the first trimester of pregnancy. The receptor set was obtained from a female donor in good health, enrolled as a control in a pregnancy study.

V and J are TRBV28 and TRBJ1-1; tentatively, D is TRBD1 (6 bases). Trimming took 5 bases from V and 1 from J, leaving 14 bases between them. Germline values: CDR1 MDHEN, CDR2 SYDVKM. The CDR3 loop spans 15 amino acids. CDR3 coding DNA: TGTGCCAGCAGTCCGGGGACAAGAGGGAACACTGAAGCTTTCTTT. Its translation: CASSPGTRGNTEAFF.

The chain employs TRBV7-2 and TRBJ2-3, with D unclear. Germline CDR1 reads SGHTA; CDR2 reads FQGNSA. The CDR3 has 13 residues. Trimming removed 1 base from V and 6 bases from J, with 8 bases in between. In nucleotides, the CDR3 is TGTGCCAGCAGCTTAGTGCTCGGGGATACGCAGTATTTT. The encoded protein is CASSLVLGDTQYF.

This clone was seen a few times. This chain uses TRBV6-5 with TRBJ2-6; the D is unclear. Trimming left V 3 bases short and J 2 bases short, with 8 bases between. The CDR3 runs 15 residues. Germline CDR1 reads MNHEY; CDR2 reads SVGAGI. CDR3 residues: CASSYTVTGANVLTF. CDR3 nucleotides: TGTGCCAGCAGTTATACAGTAACTGGGGCCAACGTCCTGACTTTC.

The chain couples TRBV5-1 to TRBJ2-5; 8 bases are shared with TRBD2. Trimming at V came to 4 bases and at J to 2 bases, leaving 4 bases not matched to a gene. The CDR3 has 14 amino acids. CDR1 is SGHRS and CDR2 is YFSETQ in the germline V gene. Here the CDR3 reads CASSKTGGQETQYF. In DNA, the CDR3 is TGCGCCAGCAGCAAAACGGGGGGGCAAGAGACCCAGTACTTC.

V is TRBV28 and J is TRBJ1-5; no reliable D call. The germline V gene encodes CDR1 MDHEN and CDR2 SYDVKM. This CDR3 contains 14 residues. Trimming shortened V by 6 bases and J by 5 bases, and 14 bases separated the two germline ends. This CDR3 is CASSPTEPYQPQHF. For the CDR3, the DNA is TGTGCCAGCAGCCCCACAGAACCCTATCAGCCCCAGCATTTT.

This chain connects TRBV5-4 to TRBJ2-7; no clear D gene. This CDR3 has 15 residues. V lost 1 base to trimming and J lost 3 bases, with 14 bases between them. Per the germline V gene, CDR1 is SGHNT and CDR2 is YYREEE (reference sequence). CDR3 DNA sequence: TGTGCCAGCAGCTTGCGGCGACGCGGAAACTACGAGCAGTACTTC. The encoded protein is CASSLRRRGNYEQYF.

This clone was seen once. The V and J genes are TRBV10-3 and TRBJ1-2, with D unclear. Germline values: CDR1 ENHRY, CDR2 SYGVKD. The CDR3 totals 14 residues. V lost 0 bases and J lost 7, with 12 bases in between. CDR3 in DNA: TGTGCCATCAGTGAGTCGGGCCTGGCCGGTGGCTACACCTTC. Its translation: CAISESGLAGGYTF.

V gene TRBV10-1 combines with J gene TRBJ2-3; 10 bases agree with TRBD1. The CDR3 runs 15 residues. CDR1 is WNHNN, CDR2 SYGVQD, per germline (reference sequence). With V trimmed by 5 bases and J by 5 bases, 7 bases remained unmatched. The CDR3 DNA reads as TGCGCCAGCAGTCCGGGACAGGGGCCTCAAGATACGCAGTATTTT. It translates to CASSPGQGPQDTQYF.

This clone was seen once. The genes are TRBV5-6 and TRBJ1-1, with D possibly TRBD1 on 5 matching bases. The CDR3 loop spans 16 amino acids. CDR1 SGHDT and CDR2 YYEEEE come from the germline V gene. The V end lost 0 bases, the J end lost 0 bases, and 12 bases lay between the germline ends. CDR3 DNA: TGTGCCAGCAGCTTGGACCCGTACAGGATGAACACTGAAGCTTTCTTT. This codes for CASSLDPYRMNTEAFF.

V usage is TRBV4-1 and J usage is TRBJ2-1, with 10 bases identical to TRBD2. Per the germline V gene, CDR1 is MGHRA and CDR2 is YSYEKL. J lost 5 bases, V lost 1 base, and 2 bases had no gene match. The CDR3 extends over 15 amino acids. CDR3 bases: TGCGCCAGCAGCCAAGGGACTAGCGGTAACAATGAGCAGTTCTTC. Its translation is CASSQGTSGNNEQFF.

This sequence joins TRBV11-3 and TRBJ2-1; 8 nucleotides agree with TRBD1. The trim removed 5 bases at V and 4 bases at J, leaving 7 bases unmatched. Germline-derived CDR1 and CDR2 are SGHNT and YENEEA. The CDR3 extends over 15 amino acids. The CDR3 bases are TGTGCCAGCAGCCGCGGACAGGGTCGATACAATGAGCAGTTCTTC. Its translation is CASSRGQGRYNEQFF.

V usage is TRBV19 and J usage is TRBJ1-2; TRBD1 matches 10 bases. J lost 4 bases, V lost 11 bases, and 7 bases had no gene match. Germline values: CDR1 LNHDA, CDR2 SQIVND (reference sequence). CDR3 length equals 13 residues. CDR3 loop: CASRDRGSYGYTF. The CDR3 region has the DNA TGTGCCTCCCGGGACAGGGGATCCTATGGCTACACCTTC.

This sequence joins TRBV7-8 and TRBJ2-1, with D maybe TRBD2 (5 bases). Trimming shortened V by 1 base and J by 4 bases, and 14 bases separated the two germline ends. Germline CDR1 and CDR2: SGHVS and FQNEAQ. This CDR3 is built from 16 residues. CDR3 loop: CASSLGAVAYYNEQFF. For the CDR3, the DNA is TGTGCCAGCAGCTTAGGAGCGGTAGCTTATTACAATGAGCAGTTCTTC. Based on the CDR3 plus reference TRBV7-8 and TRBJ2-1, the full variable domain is GAGVSQSPRYKVAKRGQDVALRCDPISGHVSLFWYQQALGQGPEFLTYFQNEAQLDKSGLPSDRFFAERPEGSVSTLKIQRTQQEDSAVYLCASSLGAVAYYNEQFFGPGTRLTVL.

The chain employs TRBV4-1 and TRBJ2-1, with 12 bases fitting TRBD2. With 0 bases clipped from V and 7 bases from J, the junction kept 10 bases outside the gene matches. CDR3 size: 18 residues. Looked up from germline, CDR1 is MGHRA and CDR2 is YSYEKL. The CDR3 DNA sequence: TGCGCCAGCAGCCAAGAGACAGTAAGGCTAGCGGGGGGGAATGAGCAGTTCTTC. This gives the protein CASSQETVRLAGGNEQFF.

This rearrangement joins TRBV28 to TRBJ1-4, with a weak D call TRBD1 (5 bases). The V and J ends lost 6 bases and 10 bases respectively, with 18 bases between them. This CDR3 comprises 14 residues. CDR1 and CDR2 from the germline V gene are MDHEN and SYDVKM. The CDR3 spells CASRTGGNAVKLFF. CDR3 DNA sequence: TGTGCCAGCAGGACTGGGGGGAATGCGGTAAAACTGTTTTTT.

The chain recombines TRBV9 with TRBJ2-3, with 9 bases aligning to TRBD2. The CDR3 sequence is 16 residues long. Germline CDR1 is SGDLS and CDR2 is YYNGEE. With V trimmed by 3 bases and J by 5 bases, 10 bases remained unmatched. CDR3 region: CASSGRVGLAIDTQYF. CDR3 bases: TGTGCCAGCAGCGGGAGAGTGGGACTAGCAATAGATACGCAGTATTTT. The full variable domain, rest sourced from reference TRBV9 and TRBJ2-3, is DSGVTQTPKHLITATGQRVTLRCSPRSGDLSVYWYQQSLDQGLQFLIQYYNGEERAKGNILERFSAQQFPDLHSELNLSSLELGDSALYFCASSGRVGLAIDTQYFGPGTRLTVL.

The CDR3 protein is CASSFGTRDEQYF. CDR3 sequence (DNA): TGTGCCAGCAGTTTTGGGACTAGAGATGAGCAGTACTTC. The chain has TRBV28 and TRBJ2-7; 8 nucleotides line up with TRBD2. This CDR3 region has 13 residues. From germline, CDR1 is MDHEN and CDR2 SYDVKM. After removal of 3 bases from V and 7 bases from J, the junction contained 5 bases not matched to a gene.

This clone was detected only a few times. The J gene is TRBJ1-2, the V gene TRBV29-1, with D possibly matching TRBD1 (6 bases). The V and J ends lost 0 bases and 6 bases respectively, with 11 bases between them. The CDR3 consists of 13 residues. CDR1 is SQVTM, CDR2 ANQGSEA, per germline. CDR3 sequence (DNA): TGCAGCGTTGAAGACAGGGGTGAGGATGGCTACACCTTC. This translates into CSVEDRGEDGYTF.

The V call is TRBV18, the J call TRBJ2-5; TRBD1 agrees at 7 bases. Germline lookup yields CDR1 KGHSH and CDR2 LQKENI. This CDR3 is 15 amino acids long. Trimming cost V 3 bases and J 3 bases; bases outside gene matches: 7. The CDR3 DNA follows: TGTGCCAGCTCACCTTTGACAGGGCAGAAAGAGACCCAGTACTTC. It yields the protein CASSPLTGQKETQYF.

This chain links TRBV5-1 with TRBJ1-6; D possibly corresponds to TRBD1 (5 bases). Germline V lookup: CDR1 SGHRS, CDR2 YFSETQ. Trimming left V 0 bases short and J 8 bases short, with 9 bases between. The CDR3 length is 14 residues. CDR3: CASSLDRSYSPLHF. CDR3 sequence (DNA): TGCGCCAGCAGCTTGGACAGGTCCTATTCACCCCTCCACTTT.

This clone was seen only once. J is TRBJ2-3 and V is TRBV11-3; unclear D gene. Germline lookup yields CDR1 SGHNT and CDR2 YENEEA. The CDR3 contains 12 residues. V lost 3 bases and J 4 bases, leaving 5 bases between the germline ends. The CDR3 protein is CASSLSADTQYF. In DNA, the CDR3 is TGTGCCAGCAGCTTGTCGGCAGATACGCAGTATTTT. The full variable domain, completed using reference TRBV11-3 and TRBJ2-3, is EAGVVQSPRYKIIEKKQPVAFWCNPISGHNTLYWYLQNLGQGPELLIRYENEEAVDDSQLPKDRFSAERLKGVDSTLKIQPAELGDSAVYLCASSLSADTQYFGPGTRLTVL.

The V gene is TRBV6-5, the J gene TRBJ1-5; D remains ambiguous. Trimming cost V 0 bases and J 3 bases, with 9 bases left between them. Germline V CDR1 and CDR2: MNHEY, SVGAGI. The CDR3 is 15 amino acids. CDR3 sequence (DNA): TGTGCCAGCAGTTACTCGGGCACTTCCAATCAGCCCCAGCATTTT. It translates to CASSYSGTSNQPQHF.

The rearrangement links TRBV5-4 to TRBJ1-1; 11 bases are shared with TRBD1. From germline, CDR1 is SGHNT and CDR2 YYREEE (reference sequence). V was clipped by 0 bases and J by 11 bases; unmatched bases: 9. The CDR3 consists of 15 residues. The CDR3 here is CASSLAGGQGAKAFF. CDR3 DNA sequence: TGTGCCAGCAGCTTGGCTGGCGGACAGGGGGCAAAGGCTTTCTTT.

The DNA for the CDR3 is TGTGCCAGCTCCCATAGGACAGGCAGCAAGAGGACTGAAGCTTTCTTT. Residues: CASSHRTGSKRTEAFF. The chain recombines TRBV18 with TRBJ1-1; 7 bases fit TRBD1. Germline CDR1 KGHSH, CDR2 LQKENI. V was clipped by 6 bases and J by 5 bases; unmatched bases: 15. This CDR3 spans 16 amino acids.

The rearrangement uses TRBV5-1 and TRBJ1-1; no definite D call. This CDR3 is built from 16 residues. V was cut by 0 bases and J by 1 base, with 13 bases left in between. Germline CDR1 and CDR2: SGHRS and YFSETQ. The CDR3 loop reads CASSLVGRSANTEAFF. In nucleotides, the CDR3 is TGCGCCAGCAGCTTGGTTGGCAGGTCAGCGAACACTGAAGCTTTCTTT.

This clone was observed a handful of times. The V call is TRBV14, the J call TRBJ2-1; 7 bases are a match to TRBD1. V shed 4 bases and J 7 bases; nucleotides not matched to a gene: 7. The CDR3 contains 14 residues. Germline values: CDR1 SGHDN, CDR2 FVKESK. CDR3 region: CASSPGQFFNEQFF. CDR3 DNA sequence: TGTGCCAGCAGCCCGGGACAGTTCTTTAATGAGCAGTTCTTC.

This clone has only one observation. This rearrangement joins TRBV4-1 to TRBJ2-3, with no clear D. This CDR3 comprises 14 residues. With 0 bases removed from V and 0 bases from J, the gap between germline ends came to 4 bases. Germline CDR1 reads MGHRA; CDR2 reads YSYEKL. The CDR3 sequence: CASSQDGSTDTQYF. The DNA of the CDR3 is TGCGCCAGCAGCCAAGACGGGAGCACAGATACGCAGTATTTT.

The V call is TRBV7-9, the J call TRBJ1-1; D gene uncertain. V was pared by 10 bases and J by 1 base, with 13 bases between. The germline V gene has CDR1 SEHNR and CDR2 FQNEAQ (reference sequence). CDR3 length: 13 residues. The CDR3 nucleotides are TGTGCCATCCCTCCCTCTCCGAACACTGAAGCTTTCTTT. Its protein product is CAIPPSPNTEAFF. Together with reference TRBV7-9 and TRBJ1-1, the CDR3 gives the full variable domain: DTGVSQNPRHKITKRGQNVTFRCDPISEHNRLYWYRQTLGQGPEFLTYFQNEAQLEKSRLLSDRFSAERPKGSFSTLEIQRTEQGDSAMYLCAIPPSPNTEAFFGQGTRLTVV.

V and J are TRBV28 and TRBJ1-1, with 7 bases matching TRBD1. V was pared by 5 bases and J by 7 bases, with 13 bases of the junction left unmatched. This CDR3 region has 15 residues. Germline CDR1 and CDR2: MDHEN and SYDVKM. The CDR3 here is CASSVTGQVRSEAFF. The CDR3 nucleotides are TGTGCCAGCAGTGTCACCGGACAGGTCCGGAGTGAAGCTTTCTTT.

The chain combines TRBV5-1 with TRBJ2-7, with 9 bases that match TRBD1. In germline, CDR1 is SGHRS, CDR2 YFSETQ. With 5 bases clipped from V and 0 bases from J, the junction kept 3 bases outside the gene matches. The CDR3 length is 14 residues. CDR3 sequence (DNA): TGCGCCAGCAGAGACAGGGGGTCCTCCTACGAGCAGTACTTC. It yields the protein CASRDRGSSYEQYF.

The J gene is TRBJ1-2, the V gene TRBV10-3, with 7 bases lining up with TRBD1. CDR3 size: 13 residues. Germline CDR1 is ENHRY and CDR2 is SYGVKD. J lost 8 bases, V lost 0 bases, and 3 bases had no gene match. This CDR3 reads CAISESTGYGYTF. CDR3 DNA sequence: TGTGCCATCAGTGAGTCGACAGGGTACGGCTACACCTTC.

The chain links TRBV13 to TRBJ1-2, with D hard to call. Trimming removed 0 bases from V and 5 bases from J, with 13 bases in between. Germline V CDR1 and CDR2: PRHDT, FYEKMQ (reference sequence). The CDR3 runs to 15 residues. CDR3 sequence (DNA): TGTGCCAGCAGCTTAGGCGTTTTGGGAGCGTATGGCTACACCTTC. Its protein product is CASSLGVLGAYGYTF.